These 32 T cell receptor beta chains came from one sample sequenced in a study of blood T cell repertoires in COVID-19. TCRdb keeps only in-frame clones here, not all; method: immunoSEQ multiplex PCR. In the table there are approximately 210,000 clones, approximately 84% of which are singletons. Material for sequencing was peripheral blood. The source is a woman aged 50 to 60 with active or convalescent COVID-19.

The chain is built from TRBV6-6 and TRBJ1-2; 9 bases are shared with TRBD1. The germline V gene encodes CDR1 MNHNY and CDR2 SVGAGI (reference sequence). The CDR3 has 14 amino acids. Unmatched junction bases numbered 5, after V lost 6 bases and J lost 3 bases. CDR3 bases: TGTGCCAGCAGAGGACAGGGGTTGGACTATGGCTACACCTTC. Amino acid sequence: CASRGQGLDYGYTF.

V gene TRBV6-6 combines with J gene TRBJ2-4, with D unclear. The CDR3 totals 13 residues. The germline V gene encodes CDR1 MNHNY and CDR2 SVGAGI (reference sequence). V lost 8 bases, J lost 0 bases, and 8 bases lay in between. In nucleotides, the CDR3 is TGTGCCAGCTTGGGCCTAGCCAAAAACATTCAGTACTTC. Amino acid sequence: CASLGLAKNIQYF.

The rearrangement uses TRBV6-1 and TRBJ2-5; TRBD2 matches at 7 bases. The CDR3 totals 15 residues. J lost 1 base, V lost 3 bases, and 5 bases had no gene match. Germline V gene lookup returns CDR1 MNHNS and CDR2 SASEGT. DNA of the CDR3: TGTGCCAGCAGTGATTTGCGGGGGAGCCAAGAGACCCAGTACTTC. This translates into CASSDLRGSQETQYF.

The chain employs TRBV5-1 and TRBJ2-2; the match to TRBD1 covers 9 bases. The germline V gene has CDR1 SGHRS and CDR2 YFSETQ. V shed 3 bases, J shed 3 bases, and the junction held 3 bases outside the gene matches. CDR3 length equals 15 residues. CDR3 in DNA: TGCGCCAGCAGCTCGACAGGGGGGGACACCGGGGAGCTGTTTTTT. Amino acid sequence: CASSSTGGDTGELFF. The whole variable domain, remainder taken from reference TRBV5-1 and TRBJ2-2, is KAGVTQTPRYLIKTRGQQVTLSCSPISGHRSVSWYQQTPGQGLQFLFEYFSETQRNKGNFPGRFSGRQFSNSRSEMNVSTLELGDSALYLCASSSTGGDTGELFFGEGSRLTVL.

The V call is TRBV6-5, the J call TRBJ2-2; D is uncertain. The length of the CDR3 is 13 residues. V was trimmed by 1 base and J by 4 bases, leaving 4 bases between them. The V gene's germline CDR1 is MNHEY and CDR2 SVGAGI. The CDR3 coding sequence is TGTGCCAGCAGTTACTTTCTCACCGGGGAGCTGTTTTTT. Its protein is CASSYFLTGELFF.

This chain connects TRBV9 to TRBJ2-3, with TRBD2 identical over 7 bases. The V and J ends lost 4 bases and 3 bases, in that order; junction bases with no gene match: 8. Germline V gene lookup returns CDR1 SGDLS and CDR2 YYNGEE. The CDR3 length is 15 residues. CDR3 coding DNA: TGTGCCAGCAGCACCCGACTAGCTGCGACAGATACGCAGTATTTT. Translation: CASSTRLAATDTQYF. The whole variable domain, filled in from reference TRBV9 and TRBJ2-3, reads DSGVTQTPKHLITATGQRVTLRCSPRSGDLSVYWYQQSLDQGLQFLIQYYNGEERAKGNILERFSAQQFPDLHSELNLSSLELGDSALYFCASSTRLAATDTQYFGPGTRLTVL.

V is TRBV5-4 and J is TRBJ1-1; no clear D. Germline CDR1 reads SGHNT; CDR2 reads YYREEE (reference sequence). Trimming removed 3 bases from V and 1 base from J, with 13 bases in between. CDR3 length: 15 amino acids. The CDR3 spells CASSSYGLQNTEAFF. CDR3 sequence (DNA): TGTGCCAGCAGCTCTTACGGACTGCAGAACACTGAAGCTTTCTTT.

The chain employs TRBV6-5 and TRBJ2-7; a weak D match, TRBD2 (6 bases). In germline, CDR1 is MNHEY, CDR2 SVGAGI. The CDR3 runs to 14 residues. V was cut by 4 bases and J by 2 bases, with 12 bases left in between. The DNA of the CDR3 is TGTGCCAGCAGTTCGCTCCCGGGAGCCTACGAGCAGTACTTC. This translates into CASSSLPGAYEQYF.

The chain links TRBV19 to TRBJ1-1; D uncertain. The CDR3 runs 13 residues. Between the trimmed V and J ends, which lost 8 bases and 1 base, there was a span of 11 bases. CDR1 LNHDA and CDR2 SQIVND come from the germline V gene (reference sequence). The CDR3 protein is CASVRQANTEAFF. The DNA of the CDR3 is TGTGCCAGTGTACGTCAAGCGAACACTGAAGCTTTCTTT.

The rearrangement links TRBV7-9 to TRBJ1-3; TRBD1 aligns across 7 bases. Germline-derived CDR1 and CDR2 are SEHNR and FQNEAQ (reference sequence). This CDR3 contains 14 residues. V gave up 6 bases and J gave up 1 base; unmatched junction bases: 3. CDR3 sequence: CASRAGQSGNTIYF. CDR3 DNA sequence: TGTGCCAGCAGGGCGGGACAGTCTGGAAACACCATATATTTT.

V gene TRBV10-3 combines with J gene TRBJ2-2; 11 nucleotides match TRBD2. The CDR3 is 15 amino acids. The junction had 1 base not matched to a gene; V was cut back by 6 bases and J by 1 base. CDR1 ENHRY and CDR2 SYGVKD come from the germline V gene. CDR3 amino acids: CAISGTSGNTGELFF. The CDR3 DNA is TGTGCCATCAGCGGGACTAGCGGGAACACCGGGGAGCTGTTTTTT.

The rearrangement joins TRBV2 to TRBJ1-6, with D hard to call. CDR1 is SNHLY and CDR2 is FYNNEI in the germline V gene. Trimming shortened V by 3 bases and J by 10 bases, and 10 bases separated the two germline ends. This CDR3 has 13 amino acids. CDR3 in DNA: TGTGCCAGCAGTGATGAGAAATTGTCACCCCTCCACTTT. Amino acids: CASSDEKLSPLHF.

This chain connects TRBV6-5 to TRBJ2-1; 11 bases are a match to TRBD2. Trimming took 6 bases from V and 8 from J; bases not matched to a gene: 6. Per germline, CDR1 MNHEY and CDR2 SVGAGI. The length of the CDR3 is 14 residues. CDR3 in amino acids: CASSKTSGTYEQFF. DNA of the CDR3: TGTGCCAGCAGCAAGACTAGCGGGACGTATGAGCAGTTCTTC.

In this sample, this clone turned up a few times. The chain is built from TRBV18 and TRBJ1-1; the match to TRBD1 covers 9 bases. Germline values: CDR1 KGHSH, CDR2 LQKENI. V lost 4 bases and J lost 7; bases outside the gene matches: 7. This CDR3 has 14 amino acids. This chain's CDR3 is CASSLLTGGNEAFF. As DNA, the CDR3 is TGTGCCAGCTCACTGCTGACAGGGGGGAATGAAGCTTTCTTT.

The CDR3 protein is CASRNLDRDTGELFF. The CDR3 DNA reads as TGTGCCAGTAGGAACTTGGACAGGGACACCGGGGAGCTGTTTTTT. The chain couples TRBV19 to TRBJ2-2; 8 nucleotides match TRBD1. Trimming at V came to 6 bases and at J to 3 bases, leaving 6 bases not matched to a gene. CDR1 is LNHDA, CDR2 SQIVND, per germline (reference sequence). The CDR3 contains 15 residues.

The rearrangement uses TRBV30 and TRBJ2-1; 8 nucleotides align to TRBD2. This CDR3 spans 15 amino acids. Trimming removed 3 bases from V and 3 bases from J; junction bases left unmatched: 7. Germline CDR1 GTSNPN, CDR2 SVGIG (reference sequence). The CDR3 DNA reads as TGTGCCTGGAGAGGGGGACTAGGAAACTACAATGAGCAGTTCTTC. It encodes CAWRGGLGNYNEQFF.

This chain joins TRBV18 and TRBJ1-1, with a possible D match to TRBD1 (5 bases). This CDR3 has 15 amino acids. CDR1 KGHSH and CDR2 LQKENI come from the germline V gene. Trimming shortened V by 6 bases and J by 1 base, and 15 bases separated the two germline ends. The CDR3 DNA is TGTGCCAGCTCTAGGGGTTGGGAATCGAACACTGAAGCTTTCTTT. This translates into CASSRGWESNTEAFF.

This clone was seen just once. The CDR3 DNA follows: TGTGCCAGCACAACGGGTTACGAGCAGTACTTC. Protein product: CASTTGYEQYF. The J gene is TRBJ2-7, the V gene TRBV6-5; D uncertain. The CDR3 loop spans 11 amino acids. The germline gives CDR1 MNHEY, CDR2 SVGAGI. Deletions cut 7 bases from V and 4 bases from J, with 8 bases between.

This chain's CDR3 is CASSYSGDTHNSPLHF. The CDR3 region has the DNA TGTGCCAGCAGTTACTCAGGGGACACCCATAATTCACCCCTCCACTTT. The J gene is TRBJ1-6, the V gene TRBV6-5; D perhaps matches TRBD1 (6 bases). Trimming took 0 bases from V and 5 from J, leaving 11 bases between them. Germline V gene lookup returns CDR1 MNHEY and CDR2 SVGAGI. The CDR3 runs to 16 residues.

The DNA for the CDR3 is TGTGCCAGCAGTTTAGTTGATAGCTACAATGAGCAGTTCTTC. This sequence encodes CASSLVDSYNEQFF. This rearrangement joins TRBV27 to TRBJ2-1; D not resolved. This CDR3 is built from 14 residues. The V gene lost 2 bases and the J gene lost 3 bases, with 8 bases spanning the gap. From germline, CDR1 is MNHEY and CDR2 SMNVEV (reference sequence).

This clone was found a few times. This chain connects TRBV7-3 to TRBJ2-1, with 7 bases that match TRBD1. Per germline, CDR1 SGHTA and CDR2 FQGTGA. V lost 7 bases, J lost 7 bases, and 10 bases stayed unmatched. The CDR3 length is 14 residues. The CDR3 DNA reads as TGTGCCAGCACCCCCCCAGGGGGAGTGAATGAGCAGTTCTTC. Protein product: CASTPPGGVNEQFF. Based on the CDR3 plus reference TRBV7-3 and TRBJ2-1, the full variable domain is GAGVSQTPSNKVTEKGKYVELRCDPISGHTALYWYRQSLGQGPEFLIYFQGTGAADDSGLPNDRFFAVRPEGSVSTLKIQRTERGDSAVYLCASTPPGGVNEQFFGPGTRLTVL.

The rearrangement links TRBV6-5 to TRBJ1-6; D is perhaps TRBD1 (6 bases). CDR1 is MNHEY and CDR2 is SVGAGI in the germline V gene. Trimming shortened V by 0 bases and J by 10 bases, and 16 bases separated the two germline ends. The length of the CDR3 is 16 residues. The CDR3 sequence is CASSYSNNRVESPLHF. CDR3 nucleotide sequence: TGTGCCAGCAGTTACTCGAATAACAGGGTAGAATCACCCCTCCACTTT.

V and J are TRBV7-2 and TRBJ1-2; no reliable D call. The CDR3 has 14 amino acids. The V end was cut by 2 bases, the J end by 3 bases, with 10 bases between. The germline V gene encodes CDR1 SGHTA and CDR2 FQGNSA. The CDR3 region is CASSLHFADYGYTF. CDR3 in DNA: TGTGCCAGCAGCTTACATTTCGCGGACTATGGCTACACCTTC. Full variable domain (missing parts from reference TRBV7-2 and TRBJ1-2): GAGVSQSPSNKVTEKGKDVELRCDPISGHTALYWYRQSLGQGLEFLIYFQGNSAPDKSGLPSDRFSAERTGGSVSTLTIQRTQQEDSAVYLCASSLHFADYGYTFGSGTRLTVV.

CDR3 loop: CASSSQGQGYGLGNTIYF. In DNA, the CDR3 is TGCGCCAGCAGCTCCCAGGGACAGGGATATGGTCTGGGAAACACCATATATTTT. This chain uses TRBV5-1 with TRBJ1-3, with 9 bases aligning to TRBD1. Germline-derived CDR1 and CDR2 are SGHRS and YFSETQ. Germline trimming cut 3 bases from V and 4 bases from J; bases unmatched to any gene: 14. There are 18 residues in the CDR3.

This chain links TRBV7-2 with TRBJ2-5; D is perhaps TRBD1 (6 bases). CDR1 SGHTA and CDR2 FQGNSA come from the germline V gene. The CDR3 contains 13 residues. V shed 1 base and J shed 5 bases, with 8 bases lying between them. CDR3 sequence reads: CASSLGTAETQYF. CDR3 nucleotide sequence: TGTGCCAGCAGCTTAGGGACAGCCGAGACCCAGTACTTC. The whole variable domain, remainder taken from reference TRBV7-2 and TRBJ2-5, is GAGVSQSPSNKVTEKGKDVELRCDPISGHTALYWYRQSLGQGLEFLIYFQGNSAPDKSGLPSDRFSAERTGGSVSTLTIQRTQQEDSAVYLCASSLGTAETQYFGPGTRLLVL.

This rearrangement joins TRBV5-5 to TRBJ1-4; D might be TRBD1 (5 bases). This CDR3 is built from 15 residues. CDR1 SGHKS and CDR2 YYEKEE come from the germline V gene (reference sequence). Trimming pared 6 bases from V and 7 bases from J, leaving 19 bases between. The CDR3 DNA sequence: TGTGCCAGCACCCCCGCCGGAGGGGAGATTGAAAAACTGTTTTTT. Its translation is CASTPAGGEIEKLFF. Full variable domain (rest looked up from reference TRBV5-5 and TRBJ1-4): DAGVTQSPTHLIKTRGQQVTLRCSPISGHKSVSWYQQVLGQGPQFIFQYYEKEERGRGNFPDRFSARQFPNYSSELNVNALLLGDSALYLCASTPAGGEIEKLFFGSGTQLSVL.

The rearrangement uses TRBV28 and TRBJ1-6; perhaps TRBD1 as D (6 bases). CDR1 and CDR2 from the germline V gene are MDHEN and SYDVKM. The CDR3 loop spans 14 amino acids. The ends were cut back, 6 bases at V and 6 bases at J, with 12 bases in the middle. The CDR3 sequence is CASSRQALNSPLHF. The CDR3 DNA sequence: TGTGCCAGCAGCCGACAGGCCCTTAATTCACCCCTCCACTTT. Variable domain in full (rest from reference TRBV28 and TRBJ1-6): DVKVTQSSRYLVKRTGEKVFLECVQDMDHENMFWYRQDPGLGLRLIYFSYDVKMKEKGDIPEGYSVSREKKERFSLILESASTNQTSMYLCASSRQALNSPLHFGNGTRLTVT.

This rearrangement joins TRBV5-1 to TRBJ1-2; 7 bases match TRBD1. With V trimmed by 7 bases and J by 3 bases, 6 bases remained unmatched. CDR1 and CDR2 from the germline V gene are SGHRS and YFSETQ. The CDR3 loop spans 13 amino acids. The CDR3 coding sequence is TGCGCCAGCGGCGAGGGGGCAGACTATGGCTACACCTTC. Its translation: CASGEGADYGYTF.

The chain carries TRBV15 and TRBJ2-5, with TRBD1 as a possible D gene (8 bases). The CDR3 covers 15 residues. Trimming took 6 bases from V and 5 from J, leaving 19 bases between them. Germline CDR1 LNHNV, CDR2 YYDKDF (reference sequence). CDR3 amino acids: CATSYRTGRVETQYF. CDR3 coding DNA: TGTGCCACCAGTTACCGGACAGGGAGGGTGGAGACCCAGTACTTC.

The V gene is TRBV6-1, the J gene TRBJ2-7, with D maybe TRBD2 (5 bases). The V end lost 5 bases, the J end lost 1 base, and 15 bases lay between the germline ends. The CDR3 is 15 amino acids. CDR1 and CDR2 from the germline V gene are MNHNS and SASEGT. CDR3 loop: CASSPGSGASYEQYF. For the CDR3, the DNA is TGTGCCAGCAGTCCGGGGTCAGGAGCTTCCTACGAGCAGTACTTC.

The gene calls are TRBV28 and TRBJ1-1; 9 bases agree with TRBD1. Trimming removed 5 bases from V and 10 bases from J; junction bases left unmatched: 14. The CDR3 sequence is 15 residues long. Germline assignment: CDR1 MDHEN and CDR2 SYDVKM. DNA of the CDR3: TGTGCCAGCAGTCTAGTGACAGGGGGGACTGTAGGAGCTTTCTTT. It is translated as CASSLVTGGTVGAFF.

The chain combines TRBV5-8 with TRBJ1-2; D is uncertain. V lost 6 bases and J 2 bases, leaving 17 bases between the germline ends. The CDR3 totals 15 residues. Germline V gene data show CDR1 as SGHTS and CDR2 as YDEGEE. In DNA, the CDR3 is TGTGCCAGCACAGTATACAGCGGCCTAAACTATGGCTACACCTTC. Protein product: CASTVYSGLNYGYTF.